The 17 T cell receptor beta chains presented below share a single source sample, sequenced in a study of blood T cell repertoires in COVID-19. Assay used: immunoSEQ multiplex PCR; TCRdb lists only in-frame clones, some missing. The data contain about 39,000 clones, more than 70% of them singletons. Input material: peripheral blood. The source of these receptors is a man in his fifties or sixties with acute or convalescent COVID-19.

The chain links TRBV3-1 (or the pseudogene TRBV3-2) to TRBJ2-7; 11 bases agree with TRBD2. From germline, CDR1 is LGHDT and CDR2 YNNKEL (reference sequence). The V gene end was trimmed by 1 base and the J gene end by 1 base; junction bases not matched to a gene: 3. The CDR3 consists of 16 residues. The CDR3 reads CASSQAGLADSYEQYF. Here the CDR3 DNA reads TGTGCCAGCAGCCAAGCGGGACTAGCGGATTCCTACGAGCAGTACTTC.

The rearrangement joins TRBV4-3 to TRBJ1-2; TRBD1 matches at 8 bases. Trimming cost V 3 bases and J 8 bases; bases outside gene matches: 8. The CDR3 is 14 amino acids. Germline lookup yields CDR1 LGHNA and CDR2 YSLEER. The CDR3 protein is CASSQKTGAGGYTF. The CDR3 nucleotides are TGCGCCAGCAGCCAGAAGACAGGGGCGGGGGGCTACACCTTC.

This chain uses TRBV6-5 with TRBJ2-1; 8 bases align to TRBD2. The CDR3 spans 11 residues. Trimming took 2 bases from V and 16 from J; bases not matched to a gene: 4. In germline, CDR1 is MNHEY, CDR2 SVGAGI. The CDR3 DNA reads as TGTGCCAGCAGTTACGGACTAGCCGATTTCTTC. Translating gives CASSYGLADFF.

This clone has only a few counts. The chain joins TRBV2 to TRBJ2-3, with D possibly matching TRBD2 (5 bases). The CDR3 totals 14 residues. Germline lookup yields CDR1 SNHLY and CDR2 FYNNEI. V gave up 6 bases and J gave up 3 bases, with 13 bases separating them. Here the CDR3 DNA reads TGTGCCAGCAGGCCCCGGGGTTATACAGATACGCAGTATTTT. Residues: CASRPRGYTDTQYF.

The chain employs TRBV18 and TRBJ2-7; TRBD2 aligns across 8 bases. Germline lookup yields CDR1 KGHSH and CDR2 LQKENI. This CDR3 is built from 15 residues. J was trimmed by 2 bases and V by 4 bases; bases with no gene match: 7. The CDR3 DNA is TGTGCCAGCTCACAAGGCGGGGGGCACCCCTACGAGCAGTACTTC. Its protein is CASSQGGGHPYEQYF.

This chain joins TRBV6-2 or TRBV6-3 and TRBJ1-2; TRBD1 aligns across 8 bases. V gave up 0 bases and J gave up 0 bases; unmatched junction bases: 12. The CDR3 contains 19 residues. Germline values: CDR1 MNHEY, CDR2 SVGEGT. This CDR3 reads CASSYSRPQGEIANYGYTF. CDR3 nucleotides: TGTGCCAGCAGTTACTCGCGCCCACAGGGGGAAATAGCTAACTATGGCTACACCTTC.

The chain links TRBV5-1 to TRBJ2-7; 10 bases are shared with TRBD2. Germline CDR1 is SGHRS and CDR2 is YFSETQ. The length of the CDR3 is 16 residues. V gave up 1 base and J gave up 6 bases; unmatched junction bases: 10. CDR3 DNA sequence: TGCGCCAGCAGCTTGCTAGCTAGCGGGAGTCGGGGCGAGCAGTACTTC. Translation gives CASSLLASGSRGEQYF.

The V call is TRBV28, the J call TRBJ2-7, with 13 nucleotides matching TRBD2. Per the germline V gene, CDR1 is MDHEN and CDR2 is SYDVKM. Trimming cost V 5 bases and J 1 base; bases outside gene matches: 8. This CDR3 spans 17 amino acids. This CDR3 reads CASSRTSGRLGSYEQYF. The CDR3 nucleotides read TGTGCCAGCAGTCGGACTAGCGGGAGATTGGGTTCCTACGAGCAGTACTTC.

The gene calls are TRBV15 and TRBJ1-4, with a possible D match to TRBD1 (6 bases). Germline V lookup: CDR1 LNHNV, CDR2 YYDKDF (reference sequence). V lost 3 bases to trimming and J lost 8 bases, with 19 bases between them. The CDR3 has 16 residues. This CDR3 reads CATSSSQGKSLEKLFF. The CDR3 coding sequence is TGTGCCACCAGCAGCAGTCAGGGGAAGAGTTTAGAAAAACTGTTTTTT. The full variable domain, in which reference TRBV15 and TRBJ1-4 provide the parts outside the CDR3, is DAMVIQNPRYQVTQFGKPVTLSCSQTLNHNVMYWYQQKSSQAPKLLFHYYDKDFNNEADTPDNFQSRRPNTSFCFLDIRSPGLGDTAMYLCATSSSQGKSLEKLFFGSGTQLSVL.

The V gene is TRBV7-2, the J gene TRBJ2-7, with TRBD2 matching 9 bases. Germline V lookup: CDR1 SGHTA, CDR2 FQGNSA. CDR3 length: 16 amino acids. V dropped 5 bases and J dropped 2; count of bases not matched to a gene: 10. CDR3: CASSPPYSGGTYEQYF. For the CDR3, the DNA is TGTGCCAGCAGCCCACCCTATAGCGGGGGCACCTACGAGCAGTACTTC.

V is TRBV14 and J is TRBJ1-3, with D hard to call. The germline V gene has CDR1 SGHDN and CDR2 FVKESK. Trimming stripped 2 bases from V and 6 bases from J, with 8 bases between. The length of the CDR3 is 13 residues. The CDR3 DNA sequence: TGTGCCAGCAGCCAAACCCTGGCAAACACCATATATTTT. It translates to CASSQTLANTIYF.

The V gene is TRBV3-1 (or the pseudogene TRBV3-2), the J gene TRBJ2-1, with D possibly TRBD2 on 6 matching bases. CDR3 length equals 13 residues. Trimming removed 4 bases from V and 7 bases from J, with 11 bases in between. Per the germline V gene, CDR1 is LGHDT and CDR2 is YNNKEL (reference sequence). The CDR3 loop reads CASSRTNGNEQFF. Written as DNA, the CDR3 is TGTGCCAGCAGCCGGACTAATGGGAATGAGCAGTTCTTC.

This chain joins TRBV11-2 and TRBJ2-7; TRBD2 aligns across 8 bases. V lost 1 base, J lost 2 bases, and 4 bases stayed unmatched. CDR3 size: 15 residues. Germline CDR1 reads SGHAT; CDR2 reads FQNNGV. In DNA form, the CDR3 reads TGTGCCAGCAGCTTAGTAGCGGGAACGCCCTACGAGCAGTACTTC. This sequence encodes CASSLVAGTPYEQYF.

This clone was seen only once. The CDR3 sequence: CASRGGFGQGDYGYTF. For the CDR3, the DNA is TGTGCCAGCAGGGGGGGCTTCGGACAGGGTGACTATGGCTACACCTTC. This chain joins TRBV2 and TRBJ1-2; 8 nucleotides match TRBD1. This CDR3 has 16 amino acids. V trimming: 6 bases; J trimming: 3 bases; junction bases outside the gene matches: 12. Germline V CDR1 and CDR2: SNHLY, FYNNEI.

In DNA, the CDR3 is TGTGCCAGCAGCTTAGCGGCGGGGTTCAACGAGCAGTACTTC. It codes for CASSLAAGFNEQYF. The V gene is TRBV7-2, the J gene TRBJ2-7; tentative D call: TRBD2 (6 bases). V lost 0 bases to trimming and J lost 5 bases, with 11 bases between them. The CDR3 length is 14 residues. Per the germline V gene, CDR1 is SGHTA and CDR2 is FQGNSA.

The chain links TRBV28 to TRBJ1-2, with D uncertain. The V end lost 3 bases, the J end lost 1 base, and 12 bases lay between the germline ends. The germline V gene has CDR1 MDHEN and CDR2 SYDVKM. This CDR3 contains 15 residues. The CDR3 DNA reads TGTGCCAGCAGTTTTGGGCACATCGGTAACTATGGCTACACCTTC. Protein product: CASSFGHIGNYGYTF.

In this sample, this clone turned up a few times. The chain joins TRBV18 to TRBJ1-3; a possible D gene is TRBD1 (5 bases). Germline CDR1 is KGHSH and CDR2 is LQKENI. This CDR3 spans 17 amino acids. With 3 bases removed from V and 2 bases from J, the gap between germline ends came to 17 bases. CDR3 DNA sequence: TGTGCCAGCTCACCGGGGGGACTTATGCGGCCTGGAAACACCATATATTTT. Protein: CASSPGGLMRPGNTIYF. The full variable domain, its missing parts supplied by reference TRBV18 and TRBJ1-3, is NAGVMQNPRHLVRRRGQEARLRCSPMKGHSHVYWYRQLPEEGLKFMVYLQKENIIDESGMPKERFSAEFPKEGPSILRIQQVVRGDSAAYFCASSPGGLMRPGNTIYFGEGSWLTVV.